This TCR beta chain comes out of a study of T cells in Graves' hyperthyroidism and ophthalmopathy. This clonotype was seen more than once but under ten times. Its antigen is as yet unknown. A read error may explain this, as a much larger clone is one base away. Study-wide points: Blood also contained most expanded thyroid clonotypes above 0.001.

CDR1 SGHRS and CDR2 YFSETQ come from the germline V gene. The length of the CDR3 is 14 residues. Amplified regions were TCR beta CDR3 sequences from RNA transcripts. With the HTBI primer set, the TCR CDR3 went through a first round of RT-PCR. TCRdb re-called the multiplex PCR reads through MiXCR, storing one row per CDR3 protein. The sample includes about 570,000 distinct CDR3 sequences, about 15% of them seen just once. Graves' hyperthyroidism without ophthalmopathy progression within 18 months was termed stable. The source is a woman aged 35 to 49 with Graves' hyperthyroidism. V and J are TRBV5-1 and TRBJ1-1, with D possibly matching TRBD1 (5 bases). Material for sequencing was blood. As DNA, the CDR3 is TGCGCCAGCAGCTTGGCCAGGGTGAACACTGAAGCTCTCTTT. The encoded protein is CASSLARVNTEALF.